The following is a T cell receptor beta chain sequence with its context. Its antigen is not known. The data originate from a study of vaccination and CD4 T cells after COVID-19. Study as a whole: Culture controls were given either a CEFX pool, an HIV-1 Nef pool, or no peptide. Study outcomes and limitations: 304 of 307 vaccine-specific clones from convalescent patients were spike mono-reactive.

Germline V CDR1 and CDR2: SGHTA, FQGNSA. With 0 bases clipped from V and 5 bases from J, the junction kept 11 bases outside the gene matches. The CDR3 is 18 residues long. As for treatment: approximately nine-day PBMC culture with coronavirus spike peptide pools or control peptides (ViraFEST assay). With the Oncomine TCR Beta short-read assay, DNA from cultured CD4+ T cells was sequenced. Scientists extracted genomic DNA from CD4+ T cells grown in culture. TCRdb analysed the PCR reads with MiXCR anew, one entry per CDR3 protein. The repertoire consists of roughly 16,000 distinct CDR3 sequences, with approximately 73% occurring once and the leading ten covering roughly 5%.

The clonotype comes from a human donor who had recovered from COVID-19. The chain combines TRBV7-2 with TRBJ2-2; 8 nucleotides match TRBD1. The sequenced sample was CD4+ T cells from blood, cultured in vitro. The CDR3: CASSLAPYPQGATGELFF. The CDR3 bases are TGTGCCAGCAGCTTAGCCCCATACCCCCAGGGGGCGACCGGGGAGCTGTTTTTT.